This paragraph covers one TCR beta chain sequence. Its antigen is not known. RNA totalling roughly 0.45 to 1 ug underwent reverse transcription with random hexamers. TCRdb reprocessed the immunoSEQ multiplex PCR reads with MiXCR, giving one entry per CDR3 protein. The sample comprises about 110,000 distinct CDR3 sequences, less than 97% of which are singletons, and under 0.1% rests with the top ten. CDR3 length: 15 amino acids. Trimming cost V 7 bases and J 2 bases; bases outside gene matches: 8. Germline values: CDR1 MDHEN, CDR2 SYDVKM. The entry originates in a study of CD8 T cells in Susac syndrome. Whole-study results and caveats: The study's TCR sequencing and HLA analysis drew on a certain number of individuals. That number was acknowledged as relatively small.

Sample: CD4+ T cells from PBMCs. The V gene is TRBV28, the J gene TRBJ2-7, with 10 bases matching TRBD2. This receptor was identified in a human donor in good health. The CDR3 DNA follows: TGTGCCAGCACCGAGAGACTAGCGGGTACCTACGAGCAGTACTTC. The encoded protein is CASTERLAGTYEQYF.